This record concerns one TCR beta chain sequence. The antigen is undetermined. The data stem from a study of cytomegalovirus exposure and HLA in healthy donors. Whole-study results and caveats: TCR sequences were mostly rare, though some public TCRs occurred in many donors. The study dropped some indistinguishable V segments, TRBV6-2 and TRBV6-3 among them. The Asian-associated ancestry cluster reportedly had fewer N-insertions than the roughly 670-donor mean in a later analysis.

The CDR3 sequence is 14 residues long. Germline V gives CDR1 MNHEY, CDR2 SVGAGI. The V end lost 6 bases, the J end lost 3 bases, and 11 bases lay between the germline ends. Use of 60 Vbeta and 13 Jbeta primers characterized the PCR. Assay: immunoSEQ multiplex PCR; the TCRdb copy retains only in-frame clones and omits some. This table holds more than 95,000 clones, around 75% found once. This clonotype was obtained from a man aged 55 to 70 in good health and CMV-seropositive. The chain combines TRBV6-5 with TRBJ1-4; D not resolved. The sample taken for sequencing was PBMCs. This CDR3 is CASSRGYANEKLFF. For the CDR3, the DNA is TGTGCCAGCAGCCGAGGGTATGCTAATGAAAAACTGTTTTTT.